The next 18 T cell receptor beta chains were all read from a single sample in a study of blood T cells in healthy people across ages. A J-beta primer mix and a sample-barcoded 5' primer were used in a second PCR of roughly 6 to 11 cycles. In TCRdb, the 5' RACE reads were re-called with MiXCR into one record per CDR3 protein. The sample yields 1.5 million to 2 million distinct CDR3 sequences, under 30% seen once. Sequenced input: blood. The receptors here all came from a woman in her twenties or thirties in good health.

This clonotype was found a few times. The chain is built from TRBV27 and TRBJ2-7, with 7 bases lining up with TRBD2. J gave up 0 bases and V 8 bases, and 19 bases lay outside the gene matches. Per the germline V gene, CDR1 is MNHEY and CDR2 is SMNVEV (reference sequence). This CDR3 comprises 18 residues. The CDR3 bases are TGTGCCAGCCGACTAGCAGGAGTTCTTCACGACCGCTCCTACGAGCAGTACTTC. This codes for CASRLAGVLHDRSYEQYF.

The table lists this clonotype with a few counts. The V and J genes are TRBV15 and TRBJ1-5; possibly TRBD1 for D (6 bases). CDR1 and CDR2 (germline): LNHNV, YYDKDF (reference sequence). The CDR3 has 15 residues. V dropped 5 bases and J dropped 0 bases, with 11 bases sitting between them. The DNA for the CDR3 is TGTGCCACCAGCGTCACAGGGAATAGCAATCAGCCCCAGCATTTT. Translated, it gives CATSVTGNSNQPQHF. The variable domain in full, with the rest retrieved from reference TRBV15 and TRBJ1-5, is DAMVIQNPRYQVTQFGKPVTLSCSQTLNHNVMYWYQQKSSQAPKLLFHYYDKDFNNEADTPDNFQSRRPNTSFCFLDIRSPGLGDTAMYLCATSVTGNSNQPQHFGDGTRLSIL.

The sample holds a few counts of this clonotype. A much larger clonotype is one base distant, so this may be a read error. The chain carries TRBV3-1 and TRBJ2-1; D is uncertain. The germline V gene encodes CDR1 LGHDT and CDR2 YNNKEL (reference sequence). This CDR3 is built from 12 residues. The V and J ends lost 4 bases and 5 bases respectively, with 6 bases between them. CDR3 residues: CASSRVNNEQFF. CDR3 coding DNA: TGTGCCAGCAGCCGAGTCAACAATGAGCAGTTCTTC.

The chain has TRBV20-1 and TRBJ1-2; possible D gene TRBD1, 6 bases. The CDR3 consists of 12 residues. Germline CDR1 is DFQATT and CDR2 is SNEGSKA (reference sequence). Trimming stripped 6 bases from V and 6 bases from J, with 14 bases between. The CDR3 DNA follows: TGCAGTGCCTCACTACAGGGTAATGGCTACACCTTC. This encodes CSASLQGNGYTF.

There are a few counts of this clonotype. The chain uses TRBV3-1 and TRBJ2-1; 8 bases map to TRBD1. CDR1 is LGHDT and CDR2 is YNNKEL in the germline V gene (reference sequence). The CDR3 is 16 amino acids. The V gene end was trimmed by 4 bases and the J gene end by 4 bases; junction bases not matched to a gene: 9. CDR3 coding DNA: TGTGCCAGCAGCCCCTTAGGACAGGGCGTGTACAATGAGCAGTTCTTC. This translates into CASSPLGQGVYNEQFF.

In this sample, this clonotype turned up many times. The CDR3, as DNA: TGCAGTGCTGTTCGGGACTCGTCCTACGAGCAGTACTTC. Amino acids: CSAVRDSSYEQYF. The J gene is TRBJ2-7, the V gene TRBV20-1, with D tentatively TRBD2 (6 bases). This CDR3 comprises 13 residues. Germline CDR1 is DFQATT and CDR2 is SNEGSKA (reference sequence). Trimming shortened V by 5 bases and J by 1 base, and 12 bases separated the two germline ends.

This clonotype was found a few times. J is TRBJ2-1 and V is TRBV5-1; TRBD2 matches 11 bases. The ends lost 4 bases at V and 7 bases at J; junction bases unmatched: 10. Germline V gives CDR1 SGHRS, CDR2 YFSETQ. The CDR3 is made up of 16 amino acids. The CDR3 spells CASSPNSGGARNEQFF. For the CDR3, the DNA is TGCGCCAGCAGCCCTAATAGCGGGGGGGCGCGGAATGAGCAGTTCTTC.

This clonotype showed up just a few times. The chain has TRBV7-2 and TRBJ1-2; D is uncertain. Trimming took 3 bases from V and 4 from J, leaving 15 bases between them. The CDR3 is made up of 15 amino acids. Germline values: CDR1 SGHTA, CDR2 FQGNSA. The CDR3 nucleotides are TGTGCCAGCAGCTTTAGCTCAGAGGATAGCTATGGCTACACCTTC. Translation: CASSFSSEDSYGYTF.

The chain has TRBV6-1 and TRBJ1-2; no definite D call. There are 13 residues in the CDR3. Trimming left V 2 bases short and J 6 bases short, with 10 bases between. Germline loops: CDR1 MNHNS, CDR2 SASEGT. Here the CDR3 reads CASSEIWIDGYTF. Here the CDR3 DNA reads TGTGCCAGCAGTGAAATTTGGATCGATGGCTACACCTTC.

As to this clonotype: This may be a read error, as it is one base from a much larger clone. This rearrangement joins TRBV20-1 to TRBJ2-5; D possibly corresponds to TRBD1 (5 bases). Germline V gene sequence: CDR1 DFQATT, CDR2 SNEGSKA (reference sequence). The length of the CDR3 is 13 residues. The CDR3 spells CSASVTGQETQCF. The CDR3 nucleotides are TGCAGTGCTAGCGTCACAGGTCAAGAGACCCAGTGCTTC.

The chain uses TRBV11-2 and TRBJ2-1; D gene ambiguous. CDR1 is SGHAT, CDR2 FQNNGV, per germline. The CDR3 has 13 residues. The germline V and J ends were trimmed by 0 bases and 13 bases, with 13 bases remaining between them. CDR3 protein: CASSLEQSTPQFF. The CDR3 DNA reads as TGTGCCAGCAGCTTAGAACAGTCCACACCCCAGTTCTTC.

This chain uses TRBV23-1 with TRBJ1-5; D remains unclear. TRBV23-1 is filed as an ORF, its function uncertain. CDR3 length: 20 residues. With 2 bases removed from V and 7 bases from J, the gap between germline ends came to 30 bases. CDR3 in amino acids: CASSQPEMGIKPSGGQPQHF. The DNA for the CDR3 is TGCGCCAGCAGTCAACCAGAAATGGGAATCAAGCCCTCCGGTGGCCAGCCCCAGCATTTT.

The chain recombines TRBV20-1 with TRBJ1-1, with 7 bases lining up with TRBD1. Germline values: CDR1 DFQATT, CDR2 SNEGSKA (reference sequence). CDR3 length equals 13 residues. The J segment lost 4 bases and the V segment lost 5 bases, leaving 7 bases of the junction unmatched. As DNA, the CDR3 is TGCAGTGCTCACACAGGGGCGGGCACTGAAGCTTTCTTT. Residues: CSAHTGAGTEAFF.

The chain links TRBV7-9 to TRBJ2-5, with 7 positions matching TRBD1. The germline V gene encodes CDR1 SEHNR and CDR2 FQNEAQ (reference sequence). The CDR3 spans 15 residues. Trimming took 0 bases from V and 3 from J; bases not matched to a gene: 4. In nucleotides, the CDR3 is TGTGCCAGCAGCTTAGCTCGGACAGGAGAAGAGACCCAGTACTTC. Translating gives CASSLARTGEETQYF.

This clonotype was observed at least ten times. The rearrangement uses TRBV10-1 and TRBJ2-1; 9 bases are a match to TRBD2. This CDR3 spans 14 amino acids. Per the germline V gene, CDR1 is WNHNN and CDR2 is SYGVQD (reference sequence). The V segment lost 4 bases and the J segment 8 bases; nucleotides outside the gene matches: 6. The CDR3 spells CASSVLAGADEQFF. In DNA form, the CDR3 reads TGCGCCAGCAGTGTTTTAGCGGGAGCGGATGAGCAGTTCTTC.

The chain is built from TRBV18 and TRBJ2-7, with TRBD1 matching 11 bases. The CDR3 loop spans 16 amino acids. CDR1 and CDR2 (germline): KGHSH, LQKENI. V was pared by 6 bases and J by 0 bases, with 7 bases of the junction left unmatched. The CDR3 region is CASSDPGTGGSYEQYF. The CDR3 bases are TGTGCCAGCTCGGACCCCGGGACAGGGGGCTCCTACGAGCAGTACTTC. Drawing the rest from reference TRBV18 and TRBJ2-7, the complete variable domain is NAGVMQNPRHLVRRRGQEARLRCSPMKGHSHVYWYRQLPEEGLKFMVYLQKENIIDESGMPKERFSAEFPKEGPSILRIQQVVRGDSAAYFCASSDPGTGGSYEQYFGPGTRLTVT.

A few counts support this clonotype. The chain employs TRBV27 and TRBJ2-5, with D unclear. This CDR3 contains 13 residues. Germline lookup yields CDR1 MNHEY and CDR2 SMNVEV (reference sequence). V was cut by 6 bases and J by 11 bases, with 19 bases left in between. The CDR3 sequence: CASRSLTTNEQYF. CDR3 coding DNA: TGTGCCAGCAGGTCTCTTACTACTAATGAGCAGTACTTC.

This clonotype has a handful of counts. The rearrangement uses TRBV2 and TRBJ1-5; a weak D match, TRBD1 (5 bases). Trimming left V 6 bases short and J 4 bases short, with 13 bases between. CDR1 and CDR2 from the germline V gene are SNHLY and FYNNEI. The CDR3 has 14 residues. CDR3 sequence: CASSHRDRNQPQHF. DNA of the CDR3: TGTGCCAGCAGCCACCGGGACCGTAATCAGCCCCAGCATTTT. Combining the CDR3 with reference TRBV2 and TRBJ1-5 gives the whole variable domain EPEVTQTPSHQVTQMGQEVILRCVPISNHLYFYWYRQILGQKVEFLVSFYNNEISEKSEIFDDQFSVERPDGSNFTLKIRSTKLEDSAMYFCASSHRDRNQPQHFGDGTRLSIL.